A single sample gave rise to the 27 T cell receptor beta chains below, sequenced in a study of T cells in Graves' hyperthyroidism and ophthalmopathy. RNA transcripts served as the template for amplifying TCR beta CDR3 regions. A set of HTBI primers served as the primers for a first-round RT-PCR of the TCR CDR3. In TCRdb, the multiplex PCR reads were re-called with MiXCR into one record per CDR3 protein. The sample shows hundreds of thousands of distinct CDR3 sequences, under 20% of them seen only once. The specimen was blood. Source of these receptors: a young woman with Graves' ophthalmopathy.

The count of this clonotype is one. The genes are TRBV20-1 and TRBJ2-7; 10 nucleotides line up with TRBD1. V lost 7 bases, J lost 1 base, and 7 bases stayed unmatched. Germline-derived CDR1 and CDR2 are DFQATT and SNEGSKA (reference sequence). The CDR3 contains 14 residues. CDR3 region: CSVLGQGGSYEQYF. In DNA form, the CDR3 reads TGCAGTGTCTTAGGACAGGGGGGATCCTACGAGCAGTACTTC.

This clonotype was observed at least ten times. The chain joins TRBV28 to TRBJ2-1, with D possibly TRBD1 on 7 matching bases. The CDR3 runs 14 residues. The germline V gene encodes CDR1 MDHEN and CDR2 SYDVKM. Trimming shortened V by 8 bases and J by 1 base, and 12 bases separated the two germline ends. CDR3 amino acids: CASLPGGSYNEQFF. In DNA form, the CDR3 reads TGTGCCAGCCTCCCAGGGGGGTCCTACAATGAGCAGTTCTTC.

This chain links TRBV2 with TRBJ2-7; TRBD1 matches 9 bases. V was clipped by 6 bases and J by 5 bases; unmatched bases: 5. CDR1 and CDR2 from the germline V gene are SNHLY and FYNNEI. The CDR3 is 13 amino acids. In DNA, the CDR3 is TGTGCCAGCAGCGGACAGGGGACAGACGAGCAGTACTTC. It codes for CASSGQGTDEQYF.

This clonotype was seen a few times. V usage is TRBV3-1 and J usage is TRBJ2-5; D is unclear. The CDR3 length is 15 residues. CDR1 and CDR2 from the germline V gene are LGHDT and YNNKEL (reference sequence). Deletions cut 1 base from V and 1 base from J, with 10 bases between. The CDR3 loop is CASSQVAVFQETQYF. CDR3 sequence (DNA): TGTGCCAGCAGCCAAGTCGCAGTATTCCAAGAGACCCAGTACTTC.

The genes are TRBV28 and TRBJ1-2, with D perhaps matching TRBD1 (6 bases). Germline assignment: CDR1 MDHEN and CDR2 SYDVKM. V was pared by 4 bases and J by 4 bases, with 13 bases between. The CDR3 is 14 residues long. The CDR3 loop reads CASSSLGQPYGYTF. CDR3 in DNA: TGTGCCAGCAGTTCCTTGGGACAACCCTATGGCTACACCTTC.

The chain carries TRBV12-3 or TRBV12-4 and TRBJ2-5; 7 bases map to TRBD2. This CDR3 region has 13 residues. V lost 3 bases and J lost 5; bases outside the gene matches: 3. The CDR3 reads CASSLGGVETQYF. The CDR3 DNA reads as TGTGCCAGCAGTTTGGGAGGGGTCGAGACCCAGTACTTC.

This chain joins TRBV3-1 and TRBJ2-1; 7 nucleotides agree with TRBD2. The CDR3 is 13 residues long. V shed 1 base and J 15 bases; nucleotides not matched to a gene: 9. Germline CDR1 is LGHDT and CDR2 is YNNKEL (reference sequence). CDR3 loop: CASSQAIIAGGFF. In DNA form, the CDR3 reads TGTGCCAGCAGCCAAGCGATAATAGCGGGTGGGTTCTTC.

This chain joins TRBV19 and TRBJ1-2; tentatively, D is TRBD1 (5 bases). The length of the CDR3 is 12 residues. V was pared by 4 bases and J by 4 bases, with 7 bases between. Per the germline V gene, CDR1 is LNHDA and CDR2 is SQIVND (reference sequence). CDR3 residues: CASSTQGYGYTF. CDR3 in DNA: TGTGCCAGTAGTACTCAGGGCTATGGCTACACCTTC.

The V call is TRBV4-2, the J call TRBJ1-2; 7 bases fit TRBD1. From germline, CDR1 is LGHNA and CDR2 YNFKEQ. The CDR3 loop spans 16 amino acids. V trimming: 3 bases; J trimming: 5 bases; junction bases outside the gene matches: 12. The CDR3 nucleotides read TGTGCCAGCAGCCATGTCGAGGGGGCCGAGGGGTATGGCTACACCTTC. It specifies CASSHVEGAEGYGYTF.

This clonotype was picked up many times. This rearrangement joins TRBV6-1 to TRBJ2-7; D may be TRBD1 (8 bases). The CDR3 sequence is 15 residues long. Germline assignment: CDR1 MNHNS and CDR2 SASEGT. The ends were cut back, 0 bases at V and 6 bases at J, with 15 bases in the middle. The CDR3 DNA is TGTGCCAGCAGTGAAGCAGTGACAGGGGAGGGCGAGCAGTACTTC. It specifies CASSEAVTGEGEQYF.

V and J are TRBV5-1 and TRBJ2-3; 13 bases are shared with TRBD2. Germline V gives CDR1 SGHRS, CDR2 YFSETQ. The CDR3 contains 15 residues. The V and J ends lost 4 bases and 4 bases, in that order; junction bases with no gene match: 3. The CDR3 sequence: CASSEGTSGADTQYF. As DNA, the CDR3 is TGCGCCAGCAGCGAGGGGACTAGCGGGGCAGATACGCAGTATTTT. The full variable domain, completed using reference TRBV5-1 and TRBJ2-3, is KAGVTQTPRYLIKTRGQQVTLSCSPISGHRSVSWYQQTPGQGLQFLFEYFSETQRNKGNFPGRFSGRQFSNSRSEMNVSTLELGDSALYLCASSEGTSGADTQYFGPGTRLTVL.

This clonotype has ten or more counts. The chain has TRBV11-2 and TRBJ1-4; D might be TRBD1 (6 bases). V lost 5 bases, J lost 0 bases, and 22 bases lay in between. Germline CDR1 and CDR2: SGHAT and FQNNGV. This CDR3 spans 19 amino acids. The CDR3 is CASSVARDIKNATNEKLFF. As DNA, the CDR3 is TGTGCCAGCAGCGTCGCCCGGGACATAAAGAATGCAACTAATGAAAAACTGTTTTTT.

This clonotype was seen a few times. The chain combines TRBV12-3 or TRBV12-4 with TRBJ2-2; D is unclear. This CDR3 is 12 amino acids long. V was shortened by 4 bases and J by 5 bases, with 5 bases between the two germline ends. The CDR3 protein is CASSSWTGELFF. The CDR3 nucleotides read TGTGCCAGCAGTTCATGGACCGGGGAGCTGTTTTTT.

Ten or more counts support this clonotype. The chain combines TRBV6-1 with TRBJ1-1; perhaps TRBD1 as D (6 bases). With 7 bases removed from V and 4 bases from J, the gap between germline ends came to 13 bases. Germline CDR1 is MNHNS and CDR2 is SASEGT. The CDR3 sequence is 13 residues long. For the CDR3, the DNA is TGTGCCAGCAAGGGGGGGGCCATCACTGAAGCTTTCTTT. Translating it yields CASKGGAITEAFF.

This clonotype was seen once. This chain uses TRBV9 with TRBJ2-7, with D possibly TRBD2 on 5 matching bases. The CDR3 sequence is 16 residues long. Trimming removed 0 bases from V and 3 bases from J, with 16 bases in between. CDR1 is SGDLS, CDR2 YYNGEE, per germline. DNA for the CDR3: TGTGCCAGCAGCGTAGCTACGGGGTCGGGGTACTACGAGCAGTACTTC. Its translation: CASSVATGSGYYEQYF.

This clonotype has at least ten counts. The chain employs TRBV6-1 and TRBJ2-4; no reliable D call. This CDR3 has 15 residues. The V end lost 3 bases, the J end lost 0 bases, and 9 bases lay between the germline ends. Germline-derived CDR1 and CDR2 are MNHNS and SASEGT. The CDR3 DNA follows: TGTGCCAGCAGTGATGGGTTTCTAGCCAAAAACATTCAGTACTTC. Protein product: CASSDGFLAKNIQYF.

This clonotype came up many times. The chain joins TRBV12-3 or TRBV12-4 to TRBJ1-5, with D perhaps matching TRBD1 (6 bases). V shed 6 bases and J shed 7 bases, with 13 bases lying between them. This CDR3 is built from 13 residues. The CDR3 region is CASSAGDGQPQHF. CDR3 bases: TGTGCCAGCAGCGCAGGGGACGGGCAGCCCCAGCATTTT.

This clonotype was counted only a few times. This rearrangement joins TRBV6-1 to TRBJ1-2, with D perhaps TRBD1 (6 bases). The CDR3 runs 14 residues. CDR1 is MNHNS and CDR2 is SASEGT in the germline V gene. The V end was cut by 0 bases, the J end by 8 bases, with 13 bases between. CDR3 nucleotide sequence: TGTGCCAGCAGTGAAGCCCCAGGGGCGAGCGGCTACACCTTC. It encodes CASSEAPGASGYTF.

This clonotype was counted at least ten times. The CDR3 is CASSPPGLTYNSPLHF. DNA of the CDR3: TGTGCCAGCAGCCCCCCGGGGCTAACTTATAATTCACCCCTCCACTTT. The chain employs TRBV28 and TRBJ1-6, with TRBD1 as a possible D gene (5 bases). Trimming took 6 bases from V and 4 from J, leaving 16 bases between them. Germline CDR1 and CDR2: MDHEN and SYDVKM. The CDR3 is 16 residues long. Supplemented by reference TRBV28 and TRBJ1-6, the full variable domain reads DVKVTQSSRYLVKRTGEKVFLECVQDMDHENMFWYRQDPGLGLRLIYFSYDVKMKEKGDIPEGYSVSREKKERFSLILESASTNQTSMYLCASSPPGLTYNSPLHFGNGTRLTVT.

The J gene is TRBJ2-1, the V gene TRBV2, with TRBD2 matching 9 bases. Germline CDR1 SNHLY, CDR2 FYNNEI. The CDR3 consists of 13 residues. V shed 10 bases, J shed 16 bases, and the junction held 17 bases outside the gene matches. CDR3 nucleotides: TGTGCCACCAAAGGCGGGGGGGGCCTTGTCGGATTCTTC. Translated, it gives CATKGGGGLVGFF.

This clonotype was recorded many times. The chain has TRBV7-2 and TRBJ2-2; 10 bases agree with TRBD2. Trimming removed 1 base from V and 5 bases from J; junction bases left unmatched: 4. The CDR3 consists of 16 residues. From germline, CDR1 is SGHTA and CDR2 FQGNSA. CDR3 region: CASSLGTSGKTGELFF. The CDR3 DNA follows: TGTGCCAGCAGCTTAGGGACTAGCGGTAAAACCGGGGAGCTGTTTTTT.

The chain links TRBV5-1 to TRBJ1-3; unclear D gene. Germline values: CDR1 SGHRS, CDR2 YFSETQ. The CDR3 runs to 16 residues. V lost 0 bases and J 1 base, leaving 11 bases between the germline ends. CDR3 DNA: TGCGCCAGCAGCTTGGCCCGGGCGGATTCTGGAAACACCATATATTTT. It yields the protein CASSLARADSGNTIYF.

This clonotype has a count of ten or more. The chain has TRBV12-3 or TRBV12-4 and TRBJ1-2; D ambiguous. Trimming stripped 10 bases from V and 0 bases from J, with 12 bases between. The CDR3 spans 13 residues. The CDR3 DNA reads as TGTGCCACTGGCAGCACCTCTAACTATGGCTACACCTTC. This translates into CATGSTSNYGYTF.

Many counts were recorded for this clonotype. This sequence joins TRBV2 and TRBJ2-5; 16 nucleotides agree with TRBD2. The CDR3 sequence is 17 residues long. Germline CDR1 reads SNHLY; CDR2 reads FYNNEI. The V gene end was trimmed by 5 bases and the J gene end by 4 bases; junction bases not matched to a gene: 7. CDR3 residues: CASSLGTSGGAGETQYF. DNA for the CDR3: TGTGCCAGCAGTCTCGGGACTAGCGGGGGGGCAGGAGAGACCCAGTACTTC.

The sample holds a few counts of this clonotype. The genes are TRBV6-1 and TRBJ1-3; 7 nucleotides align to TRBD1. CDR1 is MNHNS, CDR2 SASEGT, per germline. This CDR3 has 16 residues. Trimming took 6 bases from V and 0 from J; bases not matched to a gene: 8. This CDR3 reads CASRRKGQNSGNTIYF. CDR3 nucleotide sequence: TGTGCCAGCAGACGGAAGGGACAGAACTCTGGAAACACCATATATTTT.

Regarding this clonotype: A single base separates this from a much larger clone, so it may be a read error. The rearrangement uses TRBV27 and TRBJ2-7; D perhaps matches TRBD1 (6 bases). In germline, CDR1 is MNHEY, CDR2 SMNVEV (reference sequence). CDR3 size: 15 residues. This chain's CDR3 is CAGSPRTAASYEQYF. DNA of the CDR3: TGTGCCGGCAGTCCTCGGACAGCTGCCTCCTACGAGCAGTACTTC.

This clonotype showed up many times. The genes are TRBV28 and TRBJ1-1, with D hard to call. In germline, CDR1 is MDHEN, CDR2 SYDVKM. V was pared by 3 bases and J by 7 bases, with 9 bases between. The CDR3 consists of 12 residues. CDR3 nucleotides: TGTGCCAGCAGTTTCAAGGGCCTTGAAGCTTTCTTT. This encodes CASSFKGLEAFF.